This TCR beta chain derives from a study of cytomegalovirus exposure and HLA in healthy donors. Study-wide background: HLA-typed donors contributed 65 million to 95 million unique TCRs, which were held in an early data release. Whole-study results and caveats: Through in vitro validation, a few CMV-associated chains were shown to be specific for CMV antigens.

Remarks on this clone: Its antigen is as yet unknown.

The germline CDR1 and CDR2 sequences are MNHEY and SVGAGI. The CDR3 totals 15 residues. V lost 6 bases, J lost 3 bases, and 18 bases lay in between. Unrecorded immune exposure was likely among donors, who were nominally healthy when sampled. 13 Jbeta primers and 60 Vbeta primers were used for the PCR. Assay used: immunoSEQ multiplex PCR; TCRdb lists only in-frame clones, some missing. Of about 140,000 clones listed, around 79% were seen once; the top ten hold 2.8%. Sequences were obtained from PBMCs. This sequence originates from a male donor in good health and CMV-seronegative. V usage is TRBV6-5 and J usage is TRBJ2-7, with D perhaps matching TRBD1 (5 bases). CDR3 DNA sequence: TGTGCCAGCAGCCGGCAGGGTGTAATAAGCTACGAGCAGTACTTC. It translates to CASSRQGVISYEQYF.